Listed below are T cell receptor beta chains from one sample, sequenced in a study of radiotherapy plus CTLA-4 blockade in lung cancer. Libraries were prepared by immunoSEQ multiplex PCR; TCRdb keeps only in-frame clonotypes and omits some of them. Among 90,000 to 100,000 clones listed, approximately 86% were seen once. This specimen was peripheral blood, taken from a patient treated with radiotherapy plus ipilimumab. The source is a human donor with non-small cell lung cancer that progressed on radiotherapy plus ipilimumab. Each CDR3 is given with its conserved first and last residue. Each record gives: V gene, clone size, J gene, D gene, CDR3 protein, CDR3 DNA. A D gene is named only where the DNA matches it firmly. Only some rows state a clone size, as once, few, many or a class for expanded clones.

>TRBV7-3|NA|TRBJ2-2|NA
CASSLQGPTALAGELFF
TGTGCCAGCAGCTTACAGGGACCAACGGCGCTGGCCGGGGAGCTGTTTTTT
>TRBV6-6|few|TRBJ2-7|NA
CASRLERRQYF
TGTGCGAGCCGGTTGGAGCGTAGGCAGTACTTC
>TRBV29-1|NA|TRBJ2-2|NA
CSVIRDRNTGELFF
TGCAGCGTGATCCGGGACCGAAACACCGGGGAGCTGTTTTTT
>TRBV19|once|TRBJ2-7|NA
CASSITGTAYEQYF
TGTGCCAGTAGTATCACAGGTACGGCCTACGAGCAGTACTTC
>TRBV14|NA|TRBJ2-5|NA
CASSQRAALRETQYF
TGTGCCAGCAGCCAACGAGCGGCGTTGAGGGAGACCCAGTACTTC
>TRBV19|NA|TRBJ1-5|NA
CASRLKGVLGQPQHF
TGTGCCAGTAGACTAAAGGGGGTTTTGGGGCAGCCCCAGCATTTT
>TRBV6-1|once|TRBJ2-4|NA
CASNEQLAKNIQYF
TGTGCCAGCAATGAGCAGCTAGCCAAAAACATTCAGTACTTC
>TRBV29-1|NA|TRBJ2-3|NA
CSVELGRGRDTQYF
TGCAGCGTTGAGTTGGGCAGGGGAAGAGATACGCAGTATTTT
>TRBV5-4|NA|TRBJ2-7|NA
CASSFGTLEQYF
TGTGCCAGCAGCTTTGGGACTTTGGAGCAGTACTTC
>TRBV6-5|NA|TRBJ1-3|NA
CASRDAVGNTIYF
TGTGCCAGCAGGGACGCAGTGGGAAACACCATATATTTT
>TRBV2|NA|TRBJ2-3|TRBD2
CASSEVLGLGTQYF
TGTGCCAGCAGTGAAGTCCTCGGACTAGGAACTCAGTATTTT
>TRBV25-1|NA|TRBJ2-3|NA
CASSPLRELGTDTQYF
TGTGCCAGCAGCCCCCTCAGGGAACTCGGCACAGATACGCAGTATTTT
>TRBV7-9|NA|TRBJ2-3|NA
CASSLVGTDTQYF
TGTGCCAGCAGCTTAGTGGGCACAGATACGCAGTATTTT
>TRBV6-1|NA|TRBJ2-7|TRBD2
CASSLAGGMYEQYF
TGTGCCAGCAGTCTGGCGGGAGGTATGTACGAGCAGTACTTC
>TRBV11-2|NA|TRBJ1-3|NA
CASSLDPDFGTIYF
TGTGCCAGCAGCTTAGATCCCGACTTCGGGACCATATATTTT
>TRBV2|NA|TRBJ2-2|TRBD2
CASSAGGGRTNTGELFF
TGTGCCAGCAGTGCGGGGGGCGGGAGGACGAACACCGGGGAGCTGTTTTTT